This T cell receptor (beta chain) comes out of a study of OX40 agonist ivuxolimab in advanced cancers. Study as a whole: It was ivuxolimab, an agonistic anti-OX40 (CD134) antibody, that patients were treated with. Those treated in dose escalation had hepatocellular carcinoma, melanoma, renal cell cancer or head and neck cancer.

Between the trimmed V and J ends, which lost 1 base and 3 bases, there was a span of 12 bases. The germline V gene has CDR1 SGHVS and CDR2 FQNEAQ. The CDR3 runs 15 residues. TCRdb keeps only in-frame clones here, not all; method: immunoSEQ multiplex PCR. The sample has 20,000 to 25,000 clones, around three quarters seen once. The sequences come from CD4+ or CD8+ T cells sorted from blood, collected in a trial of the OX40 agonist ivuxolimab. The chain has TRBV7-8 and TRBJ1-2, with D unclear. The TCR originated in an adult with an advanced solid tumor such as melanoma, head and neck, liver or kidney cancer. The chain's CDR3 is CASSLETDPDYGYTF. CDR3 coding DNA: TGTGCCAGCAGCTTAGAAACAGATCCGGACTATGGCTACACCTTC.